The next 2 T cell receptor beta chains were all read from a single sample in a study of shared clonotypes between healthy human individuals. Profiled with immunoSEQ multiplex PCR; TCRdb holds only in-frame clones, not every one. The table lists more than 2 million clones, 85% to 95% of them singletons. The specimen was naive CD4+ T cells sorted from blood. Subset defined: CD45RA+ positively selected. These receptors were taken from a man aged 18 to 30 in good health.

This clone was seen more than once but under ten times. The chain couples TRBV6-1 to TRBJ1-5; D gene uncertain. Germline-derived CDR1 and CDR2 are MNHNS and SASEGT. The CDR3 sequence is 16 residues long. V dropped 4 bases and J dropped 0 bases, with 13 bases sitting between them. The CDR3 here is CASSGGRWGSNQPQHF. The CDR3 coding sequence is TGTGCCAGCAGTGGCGGACGGTGGGGTAGCAATCAGCCCCAGCATTTT.

The chain couples TRBV2 to TRBJ2-3; 16 bases are shared with TRBD2. J lost 4 bases, V lost 4 bases, and 2 bases had no gene match. The CDR3 has 16 residues. Per the germline V gene, CDR1 is SNHLY and CDR2 is FYNNEI. In DNA form, the CDR3 reads TGTGCCAGCAGTGCCGGGACTAGCGGGGGGGCAGATACGCAGTATTTT. Translation: CASSAGTSGGADTQYF.